Included here is one T cell receptor (beta chain) sequence, with context. The samples, holding about 1-10 million cryopreserved PBMC, were thawed before DNA extraction was carried out. The data were taken from a study of long-term antiretroviral therapy in people with HIV. Researchers report immunoSEQ v3.0 was run at survey level. Clones were sequenced by immunoSEQ multiplex PCR, and TCRdb holds only the in-frame ones, with some missing. This table has about 19,000 clones, 75% to 90% appearing once. Germline V gene lookup returns CDR1 MNHNS and CDR2 SASEGT. The CDR3 has 16 amino acids. Deletions cut 0 bases from V and 2 bases from J, with 14 bases between.

The sequence was collected from a woman aged 35 to 49 with HIV. This sequence joins TRBV6-1 and TRBJ2-7, with D possibly TRBD2 on 6 matching bases. Sequencing used unsorted PBMCs, obtained 0.2 years after starting antiretroviral therapy. The CDR3 nucleotides read TGTGCCAGCAGTGAAGCGGCCGGGACTGAAGCCTACGAGCAGTACTTC. Translated, it gives CASSEAAGTEAYEQYF.